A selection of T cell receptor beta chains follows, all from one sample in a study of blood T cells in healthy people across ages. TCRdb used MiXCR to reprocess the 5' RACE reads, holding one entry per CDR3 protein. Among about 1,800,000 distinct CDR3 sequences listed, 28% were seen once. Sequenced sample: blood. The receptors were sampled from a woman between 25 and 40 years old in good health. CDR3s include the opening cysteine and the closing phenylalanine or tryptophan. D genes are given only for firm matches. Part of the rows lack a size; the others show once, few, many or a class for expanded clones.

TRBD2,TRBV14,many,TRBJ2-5,CASSQDRIAGETQYF,TGTGCCAGCAGCCAAGATCGGATAGCGGGAGAGACCCAGTACTTC
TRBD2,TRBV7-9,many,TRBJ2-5,CASSLATSSQETQYF,TGTGCCAGCAGCTTAGCGACTAGCAGCCAAGAGACCCAGTACTTC
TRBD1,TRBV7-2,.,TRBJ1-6,CASSYRGESYNSPLHF,TGTGCCAGCAGTTACAGGGGAGAATCCTATAATTCACCCCTCCACTTT
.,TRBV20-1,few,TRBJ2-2,CSARDLGSPGELFF,TGCAGTGCTAGAGATCTGGGGTCCCCCGGGGAGCTGTTTTTT
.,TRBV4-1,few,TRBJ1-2,CASSQEGTGARRGYTF,TGCGCCAGCAGCCAAGAAGGGACTGGTGCCAGACGGGGCTACACCTTC
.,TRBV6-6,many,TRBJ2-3,CASSYSRTSSTDTQYF,TGTGCCAGCAGTTACTCCCGGACATCTAGCACAGATACGCAGTATTTT
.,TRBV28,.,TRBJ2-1,CASSPPQSPYNEQFF,TGTGCCAGCAGTCCACCACAGTCCCCCTACAATGAGCAGTTCTTC
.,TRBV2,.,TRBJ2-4,CASNVRRASLAKNIQYF,TGTGCCAGCAATGTAAGACGGGCCTCTCTAGCCAAAAACATTCAGTACTTC
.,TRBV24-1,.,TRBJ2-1,CATGPGGGSGDEQFF,TGTGCCACCGGCCCGGGCGGGGGCTCCGGGGATGAGCAGTTCTTC
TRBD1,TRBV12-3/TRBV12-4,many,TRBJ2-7,CASSSTPGQGTEQYF,TGTGCCAGCAGCTCAACCCCGGGACAGGGTACCGAGCAGTACTTC
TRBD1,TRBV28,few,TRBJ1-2,CASSNRGNYGYTF,TGTGCCAGCAGTAACAGGGGCAACTATGGCTACACCTTC
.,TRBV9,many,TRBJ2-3,CASSSLRGQYF,TGTGCCAGCAGCTCCTTGCGGGGGCAGTATTTT
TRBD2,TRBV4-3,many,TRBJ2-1,CASSQETSWHEQFF,TGCGCCAGCAGCCAAGAGACTAGCTGGCATGAGCAGTTCTTC
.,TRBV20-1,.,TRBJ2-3,CSAQTREGTDTQYF,TGCAGTGCTCAGACTAGGGAGGGCACAGATACGCAGTATTTT
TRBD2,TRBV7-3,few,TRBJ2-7,CASSSGLAGYYEQYF,TGTGCCAGCAGTTCGGGACTAGCGGGATACTACGAGCAGTACTTC
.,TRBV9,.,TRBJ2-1,CASSVGDTQFF,TGTGCCAGCAGCGTAGGGGACACCCAGTTCTTC
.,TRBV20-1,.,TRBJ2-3,CSAALDADTQYF,TGCAGTGCTGCCCTGGACGCAGATACGCAGTATTTT
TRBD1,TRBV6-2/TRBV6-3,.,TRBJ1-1,CASSRRGTGAFSAFF,TGTGCCAGCAGCCGTCGAGGGACAGGGGCCTTTTCGGCTTTCTTT
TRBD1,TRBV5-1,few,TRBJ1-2,CASSPGQGVVGYGYTF,TGCGCCAGCAGCCCGGGACAGGGTGTCGTCGGCTATGGCTACACCTTC
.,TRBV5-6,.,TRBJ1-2,CTSSLRGDYGYTF,TGTACCAGCAGCTTAAGAGGGGACTATGGCTACACCTTC
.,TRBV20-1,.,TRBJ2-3,CSARVEQDTQYF,TGCAGTGCTAGAGTGGAACAGGATACGCAGTATTTT
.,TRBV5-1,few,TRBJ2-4,CASSPKDGPGKQYF,TGCGCCAGCAGCCCTAAGGACGGACCCGGTAAGCAGTACTTC
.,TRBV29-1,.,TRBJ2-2,CSGTRTGELFF,TGCAGCGGGACTCGAACCGGGGAGCTGTTTTTT
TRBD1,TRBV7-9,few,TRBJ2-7,CASSHPTTGTGSYEQYF,TGTGCCAGCAGCCACCCAACTACCGGGACAGGGTCGTACGAGCAGTACTTC
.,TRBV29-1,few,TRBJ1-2,CSARDQTIYGYTF,TGCAGCGCCCGGGACCAGACTATTTATGGCTACACCTTC
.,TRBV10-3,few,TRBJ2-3,CAISDFGTNTDTQYF,TGTGCCATCAGTGATTTTGGGACCAACACAGATACGCAGTATTTT
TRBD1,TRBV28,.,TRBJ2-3,CASSRDRGVGDTQYF,TGTGCCAGCAGTCGAGACAGGGGGGTGGGAGATACGCAGTATTTT
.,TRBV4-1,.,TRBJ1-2,CASSGLLLDGCTF,TGCGCCAGCAGCGGTCTTCTGTTGGATGGCTGCACCTTC
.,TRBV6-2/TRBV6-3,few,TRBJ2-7,CASSTTRTYEQYF,TGTGCCAGCAGTACCACAAGAACCTACGAGCAGTACTTC
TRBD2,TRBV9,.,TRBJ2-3,CASSVASGRAGTDTQYF,TGTGCCAGCAGCGTAGCGAGCGGGAGGGCCGGCACAGATACGCAGTATTTT
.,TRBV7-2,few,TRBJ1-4,CASSQGRVLTNEKLFF,TGTGCCAGCAGCCAAGGACGGGTGTTAACTAATGAAAAACTGTTTTTT
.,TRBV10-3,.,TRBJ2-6,CAISEGPGANVLTF,TGTGCCATCAGTGAAGGCCCTGGGGCCAACGTCCTGACTTTC
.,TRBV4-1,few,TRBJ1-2,CASSQVPSLRGNYGYTF,TGCGCCAGCAGCCAAGTTCCTTCTCTCCGGGGTAACTATGGCTACACCTTC
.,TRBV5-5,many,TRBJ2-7,CASSEDQAYEQYF,TGTGCCAGCAGCGAGGACCAAGCCTACGAGCAGTACTTC
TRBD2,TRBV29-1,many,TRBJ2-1,CSVEGGSDYNEQFF,TGCAGCGTTGAAGGCGGGAGCGACTACAATGAGCAGTTCTTC
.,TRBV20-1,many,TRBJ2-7,CSALRTSYEQYF,TGCAGTGCCCTGCGGACCTCCTACGAGCAGTACTTC
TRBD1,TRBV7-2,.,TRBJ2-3,CASSPRQGRGWTDTQYF,TGTGCCAGCAGCCCTCGACAGGGGCGAGGTTGGACAGATACGCAGTATTTT
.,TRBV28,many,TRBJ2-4,CASSLPQGKNIQYF,TGTGCCAGCAGTTTACCCCAAGGCAAAAACATTCAGTACTTC
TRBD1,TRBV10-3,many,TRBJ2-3,CAISASGTVQIASQYF,TGTGCCATCAGTGCGTCCGGGACAGTTCAAATCGCTTCGCAGTATTTT
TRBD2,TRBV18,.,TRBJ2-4,CASSPFREGIQYF,TGTGCCAGCTCACCATTTAGGGAGGGCATTCAGTACTTC
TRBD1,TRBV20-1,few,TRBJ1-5,CSARDPLGDSSNQPQHF,TGCAGTGCTAGAGATCCTCTTGGGGACAGTAGCAATCAGCCCCAGCATTTT
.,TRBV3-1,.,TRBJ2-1,CASSSRPDNEQFF,TGTGCCAGCAGCTCGAGACCGGACAATGAGCAGTTCTTC
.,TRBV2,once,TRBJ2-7,CARSRRDGNSYEQYF,TGTGCCCGCAGTCGCCGGGACGGAAACTCCTACGAGCAGTACTTC
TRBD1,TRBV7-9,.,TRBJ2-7,CASSSVPDRVRYEQYF,TGTGCCAGCAGCTCCGTTCCAGACAGGGTTAGGTACGAGCAGTACTTC
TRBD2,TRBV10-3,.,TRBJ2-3,CAISETSGRTDAQYF,TGTGCCATCAGTGAGACTAGCGGGAGGACAGATGCGCAGTATTTT
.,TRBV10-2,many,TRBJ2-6,CASSEQVSGANVLTF,TGCGCCAGCAGTGAGCAGGTCTCTGGGGCCAACGTCCTGACTTTC
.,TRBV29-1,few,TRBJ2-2,CSVRWGNTGELFF,TGCAGCGTTCGTTGGGGGAACACCGGGGAGCTGTTTTTT
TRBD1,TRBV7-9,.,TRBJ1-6,CASITGTGNSPLHF,TGTGCCAGCATTACCGGGACAGGAAATTCACCCCTCCACTTT
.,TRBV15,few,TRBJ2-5,CATSRLGEDSQETQYF,TGTGCCACCAGCAGATTGGGAGAGGACAGCCAAGAGACCCAGTACTTC
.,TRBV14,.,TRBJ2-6,CASSPRAGKLSGANVLTF,TGTGCCAGCAGCCCCCGGGCAGGGAAATTATCTGGGGCCAACGTCCTGACTTTC
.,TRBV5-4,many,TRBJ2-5,CASSAMDGLETQYF,TGTGCCAGCAGCGCCATGGACGGGTTAGAGACCCAGTACTTC
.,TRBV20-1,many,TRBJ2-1,CSARPVSRGSSYNEQFF,TGCAGTGCTAGACCCGTTTCAAGGGGGTCCTCCTACAATGAGCAGTTCTTC
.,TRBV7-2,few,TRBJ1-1,CASTLSGRNTEAFF,TGTGCCAGCACTTTATCAGGACGTAACACTGAAGCTTTCTTT
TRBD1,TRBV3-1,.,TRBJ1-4,CASSPPGGGGEKLFF,TGTGCCAGCAGCCCTCCGGGAGGGGGCGGTGAAAAACTGTTTTTT